Listed here are 28 T cell receptor beta chains from one sample, sequenced in a study of cytomegalovirus exposure and HLA in healthy donors. The PCR used 60 Vbeta and 13 Jbeta primers. Clones were sequenced by immunoSEQ multiplex PCR, and TCRdb holds only the in-frame ones, with some missing. This table holds 160,000 or so clones, 72% found once. The sample taken for sequencing was PBMCs. These receptors were collected from a human donor in good health.

Only one count was recorded for this clone. The chain combines TRBV7-8 with TRBJ1-4, with D maybe TRBD1 (5 bases). Trimming took off 1 base at V and 6 bases at J, with 21 bases between the two ends. Per the germline V gene, CDR1 is SGHVS and CDR2 is FQNEAQ. This CDR3 is built from 18 residues. CDR3: CASSLDSPGPGADEKLFF. The CDR3 DNA reads TGTGCCAGCAGCTTAGATTCCCCAGGGCCGGGAGCGGATGAAAAACTGTTTTTT.

The rearrangement links TRBV7-9 to TRBJ2-5, with 7 nucleotides matching TRBD2. Germline CDR1 reads SEHNR; CDR2 reads FQNEAQ (reference sequence). The CDR3 loop spans 15 amino acids. Trimming cost V 0 bases and J 3 bases; bases outside gene matches: 4. The chain's CDR3 is CASSLARDYEETQYF. Here the CDR3 DNA reads TGTGCCAGCAGCTTAGCCCGGGACTACGAAGAGACCCAGTACTTC.

This clone has just a few counts. V is TRBV4-2 and J is TRBJ1-1; 8 bases are shared with TRBD1. CDR3 length: 16 residues. V shed 2 bases, J shed 4 bases, and the junction held 9 bases outside the gene matches. Germline V gives CDR1 LGHNA, CDR2 YNFKEQ. CDR3 region: CASSQLLSGGGTEAFF. The CDR3 coding sequence is TGTGCCAGCAGCCAACTCCTGTCAGGGGGCGGCACTGAAGCTTTCTTT.

CDR3 sequence (DNA): TGTGCCAGCAGTCCGGGACAGGTGAATCCCTACGAGCAGTACTTC. It specifies CASSPGQVNPYEQYF. The chain carries TRBV6-6 and TRBJ2-7; 8 nucleotides match TRBD1. The germline CDR1 and CDR2 sequences are MNHNY and SVGAGI (reference sequence). V was pared by 5 bases and J by 2 bases, with 8 bases of the junction left unmatched. The CDR3 sequence is 15 residues long.

The rearrangement links TRBV5-1 to TRBJ2-1; D unresolved. Germline assignment: CDR1 SGHRS and CDR2 YFSETQ. There are 11 residues in the CDR3. Between the trimmed V and J ends, which lost 2 bases and 10 bases, there was a span of 7 bases. CDR3 protein: CASSFRLEQFF. The CDR3 DNA sequence: TGCGCCAGCAGCTTCAGGTTAGAGCAGTTCTTC. The whole variable domain, filled in from reference TRBV5-1 and TRBJ2-1, reads KAGVTQTPRYLIKTRGQQVTLSCSPISGHRSVSWYQQTPGQGLQFLFEYFSETQRNKGNFPGRFSGRQFSNSRSEMNVSTLELGDSALYLCASSFRLEQFFGPGTRLTVL.

The J gene is TRBJ1-2, the V gene TRBV7-2; D not certain. This CDR3 comprises 14 residues. Trimming took 0 bases from V and 8 from J, leaving 13 bases between them. Looked up from germline, CDR1 is SGHTA and CDR2 is FQGNSA. CDR3 nucleotides: TGTGCCAGCAGCTTAGCTGGGCTCCCCCGGGGCTACACCTTC. Translation: CASSLAGLPRGYTF.

The chain has TRBV7-2 and TRBJ2-7; D might be TRBD2 (6 bases). V lost 8 bases to trimming and J lost 3 bases, with 14 bases between them. CDR3 length: 13 residues. Germline V gives CDR1 SGHTA, CDR2 FQGNSA. The CDR3 region has the DNA TGTGCCAGCGCCCCAGGGCGGGGCTACGAGCAGTACTTC. As protein: CASAPGRGYEQYF.

DNA for the CDR3: TGTGCCAGCAGTTACTGGACAGGGAAGGGTCCCAAAAACATTCAGTACTTC. It encodes CASSYWTGKGPKNIQYF. The chain couples TRBV6-7 to TRBJ2-4; 8 bases map to TRBD1. TRBV6-7 is an ORF, and what it does is uncertain. CDR3 length: 17 amino acids. V lost 1 base, J lost 2 bases, and 7 bases stayed unmatched.

The V and J genes are TRBV13 and TRBJ2-3, with 11 nucleotides matching TRBD2. Trimming removed 4 bases from V and 2 bases from J; junction bases left unmatched: 8. CDR3 length equals 17 residues. CDR1 and CDR2 from the germline V gene are PRHDT and FYEKMQ (reference sequence). The CDR3 sequence: CASSYSGGALLTDTQYF. CDR3 sequence (DNA): TGTGCCAGCAGCTATAGCGGGGGGGCCCTCCTCACAGATACGCAGTATTTT.

This clone was recorded only once. The genes are TRBV28 and TRBJ2-1; a possible D gene is TRBD1 (5 bases). This CDR3 is built from 12 residues. Trimming stripped 5 bases from V and 6 bases from J, with 8 bases between. CDR1 is MDHEN, CDR2 SYDVKM, per germline. This CDR3 reads CASSQGVNEQFF. The CDR3 region has the DNA TGTGCCAGCAGTCAAGGGGTCAATGAGCAGTTCTTC. Based on the CDR3 plus reference TRBV28 and TRBJ2-1, the full variable domain is DVKVTQSSRYLVKRTGEKVFLECVQDMDHENMFWYRQDPGLGLRLIYFSYDVKMKEKGDIPEGYSVSREKKERFSLILESASTNQTSMYLCASSQGVNEQFFGPGTRLTVL.

V and J are TRBV9 and TRBJ2-7, with TRBD1 as a possible D gene (6 bases). V lost 3 bases and J lost 0, with 13 bases in between. Per the germline V gene, CDR1 is SGDLS and CDR2 is YYNGEE. The CDR3 loop spans 15 amino acids. The CDR3, as DNA: TGTGCCAGCAGCGCCCGGGACAAGGGCTCCTACGAGCAGTACTTC. This translates into CASSARDKGSYEQYF.

The chain couples TRBV2 to TRBJ2-7; unclear D gene. V was cut by 2 bases and J by 0 bases, with 5 bases left in between. CDR1 and CDR2 from the germline V gene are SNHLY and FYNNEI. The CDR3 is made up of 13 amino acids. This CDR3 is CASSELPSYEQYF. The CDR3 DNA sequence: TGTGCCAGCAGTGAACTTCCCTCCTACGAGCAGTACTTC.

This chain links TRBV29-1 with TRBJ2-7; 12 nucleotides match TRBD1. The trim removed 6 bases at V and 4 bases at J, leaving 7 bases unmatched. The CDR3 has 14 amino acids. Germline V gene sequence: CDR1 SQVTM, CDR2 ANQGSEA. DNA for the CDR3: TGCAGCGTCGGAGGGACAGGGGGCATATACGAGCAGTACTTC. It codes for CSVGGTGGIYEQYF.

This clone has just a few counts. This chain joins TRBV6-1 and TRBJ1-6, with no clear D. The length of the CDR3 is 13 residues. The germline CDR1 and CDR2 sequences are MNHNS and SASEGT. V lost 7 bases to trimming and J lost 8 bases, with 12 bases between them. CDR3 DNA sequence: TGTGCCAGCATTTCGAGGGATGATTCACCCCTCCACTTT. It is translated as CASISRDDSPLHF.

The J gene is TRBJ2-2, the V gene TRBV5-1; D is uncertain. Trimming cost V 0 bases and J 2 bases, with 11 bases left between them. Per the germline V gene, CDR1 is SGHRS and CDR2 is YFSETQ. This CDR3 has 16 residues. The CDR3 reads CASSLAGSDNTGELFF. CDR3 nucleotide sequence: TGCGCCAGCAGCTTGGCCGGGTCAGATAACACCGGGGAGCTGTTTTTT.

This clone was seen more than once but under ten times. This chain connects TRBV28 to TRBJ2-7, with 9 bases aligning to TRBD1. Looked up from germline, CDR1 is MDHEN and CDR2 is SYDVKM. V lost 3 bases to trimming and J lost 9 bases; unmatched junction nucleotides: 9. This CDR3 is 14 amino acids long. The CDR3 sequence: CASSFPRQGGTQYF. CDR3 sequence (DNA): TGTGCCAGCAGTTTTCCTAGACAGGGGGGTACGCAGTACTTC.

The chain joins TRBV7-8 to TRBJ2-2; 10 nucleotides match TRBD2. V shed 4 bases and J 3 bases; nucleotides not matched to a gene: 8. The germline CDR1 and CDR2 sequences are SGHVS and FQNEAQ. This CDR3 has 17 residues. The CDR3 spells CASSSPRTSGDTGELFF. Written as DNA, the CDR3 is TGTGCCAGCAGCTCCCCTCGGACTAGCGGCGACACCGGGGAGCTGTTTTTT.

J is TRBJ1-1 and V is TRBV7-9; D not certain. The CDR3 extends over 14 amino acids. Trimming removed 1 base at V and 0 bases at J, with 6 bases between. Germline CDR1 reads SEHNR; CDR2 reads FQNEAQ (reference sequence). CDR3 loop: CASSLVQVNTEAFF. CDR3 in DNA: TGTGCCAGCAGCTTAGTACAAGTGAACACTGAAGCTTTCTTT.

V and J are TRBV11-2 and TRBJ1-1; 8 nucleotides line up with TRBD1. The trim removed 5 bases at V and 10 bases at J, leaving 6 bases unmatched. The CDR3 contains 12 residues. Germline CDR1 is SGHAT and CDR2 is FQNNGV. For the CDR3, the DNA is TGTGCCAGCAGCGGGGACGACAGGGGAGCTTTCTTT. It is translated as CASSGDDRGAFF.

This chain links TRBV30 with TRBJ2-3; weak D call: TRBD2 (5 bases). The CDR3 has 14 amino acids. Trimming removed 0 bases from V and 6 bases from J, with 13 bases in between. Germline V gene sequence: CDR1 GTSNPN, CDR2 SVGIG (reference sequence). This CDR3 is CAWSVSGAGDTQYF. DNA of the CDR3: TGTGCCTGGAGTGTAAGCGGTGCCGGGGATACGCAGTATTTT.

The chain links TRBV2 to TRBJ1-4; a weak D match, TRBD1 (5 bases). Germline lookup yields CDR1 SNHLY and CDR2 FYNNEI. V was shortened by 4 bases and J by 8 bases, with 8 bases between the two germline ends. This CDR3 region has 12 residues. The chain's CDR3 is CASSVGGEKLFF. The CDR3 DNA sequence: TGTGCCAGCAGTGTTGGGGGGGAAAAACTGTTTTTT. The complete variable domain, with remaining parts taken from reference TRBV2 and TRBJ1-4, reads EPEVTQTPSHQVTQMGQEVILRCVPISNHLYFYWYRQILGQKVEFLVSFYNNEISEKSEIFDDQFSVERPDGSNFTLKIRSTKLEDSAMYFCASSVGGEKLFFGSGTQLSVL.

V and J are TRBV7-9 and TRBJ1-2, with 7 bases that match TRBD1. J was trimmed by 0 bases and V by 5 bases; bases with no gene match: 6. Germline assignment: CDR1 SEHNR and CDR2 FQNEAQ (reference sequence). The CDR3 has 15 amino acids. Here the CDR3 DNA reads TGTGCCAGCAGCAGACAGGGCTTAGCTAACTATGGCTACACCTTC. It specifies CASSRQGLANYGYTF.

The chain combines TRBV15 with TRBJ2-3, with D possibly being TRBD1 (6 bases). The V gene's germline CDR1 is LNHNV and CDR2 YYDKDF (reference sequence). The CDR3 extends over 14 amino acids. V lost 0 bases to trimming and J lost 3 bases, with 7 bases between them. The CDR3, as DNA: TGTGCCACCAGCAGAGAGGGACAAACAGATACGCAGTATTTT. Protein sequence: CATSREGQTDTQYF.

This chain links TRBV10-3 with TRBJ2-3; 7 bases agree with TRBD1. V gave up 5 bases and J gave up 2 bases; unmatched junction bases: 4. Germline V CDR1 and CDR2: ENHRY, SYGVKD. The CDR3 runs to 14 residues. The CDR3 bases are TGTGCCATCAGTAACGGACAGGCCACAGATACGCAGTATTTT. Translated: CAISNGQATDTQYF.

V gene TRBV7-2 combines with J gene TRBJ2-2, with D possibly TRBD2 on 7 matching bases. Germline CDR1 and CDR2: SGHTA and FQGNSA. V dropped 6 bases and J dropped 4 bases, with 12 bases sitting between them. This CDR3 is 14 amino acids long. The CDR3 reads CASRVAGATGELFF. In DNA, the CDR3 is TGTGCCAGCAGGGTTGCGGGGGCCACCGGGGAGCTGTTTTTT.

The chain combines TRBV2 with TRBJ2-3; perhaps TRBD1 as D (5 bases). The V and J ends lost 7 bases and 3 bases respectively, with 14 bases between them. The CDR3 length is 14 residues. Per the germline V gene, CDR1 is SNHLY and CDR2 is FYNNEI. CDR3 sequence (DNA): TGTGCCAGCAAATCAGGGATCGTGACAGATACGCAGTATTTT. Amino acids: CASKSGIVTDTQYF.

The chain links TRBV5-1 to TRBJ2-1; D unresolved. V lost 4 bases, J lost 4 bases, and 18 bases lay in between. There are 16 residues in the CDR3. Germline CDR1 is SGHRS and CDR2 is YFSETQ. Here the CDR3 DNA reads TGCGCCAGCAGCATCACAGCAACCCATGCTTACAATGAGCAGTTCTTC. This translates into CASSITATHAYNEQFF.

The rearrangement uses TRBV6-6 and TRBJ1-1; 7 nucleotides match TRBD1. The CDR3 is made up of 11 amino acids. The germline CDR1 and CDR2 sequences are MNHNY and SVGAGI (reference sequence). The ends lost 6 bases at V and 6 bases at J; junction bases unmatched: 1. The CDR3 sequence: CASRGGAEAFF. The DNA of the CDR3 is TGTGCCAGCAGAGGGGGCGCTGAAGCTTTCTTT.